This T cell receptor beta chain is from a study of response to subunit inactivated influenza vaccine. Whole-study findings and limits: It was the authors' suggestion that each seasonal influenza vaccination recruits few new T cells.

This clonotype was picked up many times. Its specificity is unknown. In TCRdb, the RT-PCR reads were re-called with MiXCR into one record per CDR3 protein. The data contain 550,000 to 800,000 distinct CDR3 sequences, about 15% of them seen just once; the ten biggest clones take up around 6.5%. This CDR3 contains 16 residues. V gave up 0 bases and J gave up 0 bases, with 9 bases separating them. Germline V CDR1 and CDR2: LNHNV, YYDKDF (reference sequence). The starting material was PBMCs from blood, obtained approximately 15 days before vaccination. The clonotype was recovered from a man aged 45 to 65 who received an inactivated influenza vaccine. The chain couples TRBV15 to TRBJ2-1; tentatively, D is TRBD2 (5 bases). The CDR3 loop reads CATSREKGSSYNEQFF. The DNA of the CDR3 is TGTGCCACCAGCAGAGAGAAAGGGAGCTCCTACAATGAGCAGTTCTTC. Full variable domain (remainder filled in from reference TRBV15 and TRBJ2-1): DAMVIQNPRYQVTQFGKPVTLSCSQTLNHNVMYWYQQKSSQAPKLLFHYYDKDFNNEADTPDNFQSRRPNTSFCFLDIRSPGLGDTAMYLCATSREKGSSYNEQFFGPGTRLTVL.